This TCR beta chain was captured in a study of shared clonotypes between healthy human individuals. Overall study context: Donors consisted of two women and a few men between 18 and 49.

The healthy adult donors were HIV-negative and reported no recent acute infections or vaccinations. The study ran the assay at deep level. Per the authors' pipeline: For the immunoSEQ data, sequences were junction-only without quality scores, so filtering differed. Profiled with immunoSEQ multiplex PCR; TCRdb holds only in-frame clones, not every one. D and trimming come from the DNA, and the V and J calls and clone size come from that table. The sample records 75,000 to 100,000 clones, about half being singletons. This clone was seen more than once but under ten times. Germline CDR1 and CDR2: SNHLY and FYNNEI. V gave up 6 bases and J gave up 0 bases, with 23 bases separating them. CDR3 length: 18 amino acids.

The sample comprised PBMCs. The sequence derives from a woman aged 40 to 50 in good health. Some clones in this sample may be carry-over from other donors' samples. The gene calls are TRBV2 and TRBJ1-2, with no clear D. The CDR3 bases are TGTGCCAGCAGGCCTCACGGAAGGAGGGCCAGAGCTAACTATGGCTACACCTTC. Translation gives CASRPHGRRARANYGYTF.